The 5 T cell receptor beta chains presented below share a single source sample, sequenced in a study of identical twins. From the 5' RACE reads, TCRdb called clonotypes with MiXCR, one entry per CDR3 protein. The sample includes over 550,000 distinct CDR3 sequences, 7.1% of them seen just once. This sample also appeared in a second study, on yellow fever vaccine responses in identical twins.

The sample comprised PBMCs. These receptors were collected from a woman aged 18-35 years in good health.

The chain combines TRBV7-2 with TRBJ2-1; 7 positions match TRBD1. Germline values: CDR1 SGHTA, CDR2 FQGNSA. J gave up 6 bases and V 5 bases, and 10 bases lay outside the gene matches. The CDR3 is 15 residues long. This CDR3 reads CASSLGGQRSNEQFF. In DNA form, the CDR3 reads TGTGCCAGCAGCCTAGGGGGACAGCGGAGCAATGAGCAGTTCTTC. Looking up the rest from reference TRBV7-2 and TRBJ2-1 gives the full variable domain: GAGVSQSPSNKVTEKGKDVELRCDPISGHTALYWYRQSLGQGLEFLIYFQGNSAPDKSGLPSDRFSAERTGGSVSTLTIQRTQQEDSAVYLCASSLGGQRSNEQFFGPGTRLTVL.

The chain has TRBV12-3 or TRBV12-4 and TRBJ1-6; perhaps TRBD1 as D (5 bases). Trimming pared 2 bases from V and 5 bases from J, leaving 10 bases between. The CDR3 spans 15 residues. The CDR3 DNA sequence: TGTGCCAGCAGTTTACAGGGTTTTAATAATTCACCCCTCCACTTT. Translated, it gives CASSLQGFNNSPLHF.

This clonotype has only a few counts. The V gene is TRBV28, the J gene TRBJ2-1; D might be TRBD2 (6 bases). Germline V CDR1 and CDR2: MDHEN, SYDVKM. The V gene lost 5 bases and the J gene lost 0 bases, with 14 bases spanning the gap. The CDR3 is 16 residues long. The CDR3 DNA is TGTGCCAGCAGTCACCCCGGGGGAAGCTCCTACAATGAGCAGTTCTTC. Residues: CASSHPGGSSYNEQFF.

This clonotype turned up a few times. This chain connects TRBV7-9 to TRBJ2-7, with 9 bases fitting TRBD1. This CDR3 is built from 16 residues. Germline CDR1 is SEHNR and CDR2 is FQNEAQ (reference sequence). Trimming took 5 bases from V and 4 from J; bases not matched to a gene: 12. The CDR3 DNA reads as TGTGCCAGCAGCCCCCGCCCGGGACAGGGTAATTACGAGCAGTACTTC. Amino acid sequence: CASSPRPGQGNYEQYF.

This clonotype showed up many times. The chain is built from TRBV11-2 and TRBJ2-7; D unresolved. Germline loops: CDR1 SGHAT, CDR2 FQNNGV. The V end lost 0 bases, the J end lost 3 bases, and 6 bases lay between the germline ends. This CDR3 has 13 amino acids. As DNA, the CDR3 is TGTGCCAGCAGCTTAGAATTAAACTACGAGCAGTACGTC. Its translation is CASSLELNYEQYV.